Below, 31 T cell receptor beta chains from the same sample are listed, as sequenced in a study of radiotherapy plus CTLA-4 blockade in lung cancer. Assay: immunoSEQ multiplex PCR; the TCRdb copy retains only in-frame clones and omits some. The sample comprises roughly 93,000 clones, 75% to 90% of which are singletons, and around 3.6% rests with the top ten. This material consisted of peripheral blood, taken from a patient treated with radiotherapy plus ipilimumab. These receptors all come from a human donor with non-small cell lung cancer who had a partial response to radiotherapy plus ipilimumab.

The chain recombines TRBV21-1 with TRBJ2-7; no DNA check was done on the table's D call, TRBD1. TRBV21-1 is termed a pseudogene. The CDR3 consists of 15 residues. CDR3 bases: TGTGCCAGCAGCAACTCAGGGGGCAGCGAATCCGAGCAGTACTTC. It codes for CASSNSGGSESEQYF.

This clone was detected a few times. This chain joins TRBV4-2 and TRBJ2-5; 8 nucleotides agree with TRBD2. Germline V lookup: CDR1 LGHNA, CDR2 YNFKEQ. The CDR3 is 15 residues long. Losses at the gene ends were 6 bases for V and 4 bases for J; bases not matched to a gene: 10. CDR3 sequence (DNA): TGTGCCAGCAGTTATATTAGCGGGAAAGGAGAGACCCAGTACTTC. Protein: CASSYISGKGETQYF.

The J gene is TRBJ1-4, the V gene TRBV19, with a possible D match to TRBD1 (5 bases). This CDR3 has 14 residues. Germline-derived CDR1 and CDR2 are LNHDA and SQIVND (reference sequence). The V end lost 4 bases, the J end lost 7 bases, and 13 bases lay between the germline ends. CDR3 nucleotides: TGTGCCAGTAGTACAGGGCGACTCGGTGAAAAACTGTTTTTT. Translation: CASSTGRLGEKLFF.

This clone came up a few times. The chain links TRBV28 to TRBJ1-1; TRBD1 might be the D (6 bases). V shed 2 bases and J shed 6 bases, with 10 bases lying between them. The germline V gene has CDR1 MDHEN and CDR2 SYDVKM. This CDR3 comprises 13 residues. The CDR3 bases are TGTGCCAGCAGTTTAACGCCAGGGGCTGAAGCTTTCTTT. The encoded protein is CASSLTPGAEAFF.

This chain joins TRBV30 and TRBJ1-5, with unresolved D. CDR1 GTSNPN and CDR2 SVGIG come from the germline V gene (reference sequence). The CDR3 extends over 13 amino acids. V was trimmed by 2 bases and J by 1 base, leaving 6 bases between them. Here the CDR3 DNA reads TGTGCCTGGAGTCGGTGGAGCAATCAGCCCCAGCATTTT. This encodes CAWSRWSNQPQHF.

V usage is TRBV18 and J usage is TRBJ2-1; TRBD1 agrees at 8 bases. This CDR3 is 19 amino acids long. The germline CDR1 and CDR2 sequences are KGHSH and LQKENI. The trim removed 0 bases at V and 0 bases at J, leaving 10 bases unmatched. The CDR3 sequence: CASSPPVRGPTSSYNEQFF. CDR3 DNA sequence: TGTGCCAGCTCACCACCTGTCAGGGGGCCTACGAGCTCCTACAATGAGCAGTTCTTC.

The rearrangement uses TRBV27 and TRBJ2-1; D possibly corresponds to TRBD2 (6 bases). CDR3 length equals 16 residues. Trimming left V 2 bases short and J 6 bases short, with 17 bases between. From germline, CDR1 is MNHEY and CDR2 SMNVEV (reference sequence). This CDR3 is CASSLTPRESVNEQFF. CDR3 sequence (DNA): TGTGCCAGCAGTTTAACTCCTCGGGAGTCCGTCAATGAGCAGTTCTTC.

This sequence joins TRBV28 and TRBJ1-2; 7 bases agree with TRBD1. Germline trimming cut 4 bases from V and 6 bases from J; bases unmatched to any gene: 5. This CDR3 comprises 13 residues. The germline gives CDR1 MDHEN, CDR2 SYDVKM. The CDR3 nucleotides read TGTGCCAGCAGTTCACCGACAGGGCATGGCTACACCTTC. It codes for CASSSPTGHGYTF.

The chain recombines TRBV30 with TRBJ1-2; D gene uncertain. Trimming shortened V by 0 bases and J by 4 bases, and 9 bases separated the two germline ends. Germline V lookup: CDR1 GTSNPN, CDR2 SVGIG (reference sequence). This CDR3 has 13 amino acids. Written as DNA, the CDR3 is TGTGCCTGGAGTGTGGGAGGAGTCTATGGCTACACCTTC. Protein sequence: CAWSVGGVYGYTF.

The chain joins TRBV2 to TRBJ2-2, with 8 bases identical to TRBD2. Germline trimming cut 8 bases from V and 7 bases from J; bases unmatched to any gene: 9. CDR3 length: 14 amino acids. The germline V gene has CDR1 SNHLY and CDR2 FYNNEI. In DNA form, the CDR3 reads TGTGCCAGCTTTGCGGGAGGTTTTAACGGGGAGCTGTTTTTT. Protein sequence: CASFAGGFNGELFF.

The rearrangement joins TRBV5-1 to TRBJ1-3; TRBD1 agrees at 7 bases. V dropped 3 bases and J dropped 4; count of bases not matched to a gene: 4. Germline assignment: CDR1 SGHRS and CDR2 YFSETQ. This CDR3 region has 14 residues. CDR3 DNA sequence: TGCGCCAGCAGCTCCGGGACAGCAGGAAACACCATATATTTT. The encoded protein is CASSSGTAGNTIYF. Supplemented by reference TRBV5-1 and TRBJ1-3, the full variable domain reads KAGVTQTPRYLIKTRGQQVTLSCSPISGHRSVSWYQQTPGQGLQFLFEYFSETQRNKGNFPGRFSGRQFSNSRSEMNVSTLELGDSALYLCASSSGTAGNTIYFGEGSWLTVV.

The J gene is TRBJ2-5, the V gene TRBV10-2, with D maybe TRBD1 (7 bases). The germline gives CDR1 WSHSY, CDR2 SAAADI. Trimming took 6 bases from V and 2 from J, leaving 22 bases between them. The CDR3 has 17 amino acids. In DNA form, the CDR3 reads TGCGCCAGCAGGAGGGGTCAGGGGGTAGCGGCGCAAGAGACCCAGTACTTC. Its protein product is CASRRGQGVAAQETQYF.

The chain has TRBV30 and TRBJ2-2; 13 positions match TRBD2. The CDR3 has 19 amino acids. The trim removed 1 base at V and 5 bases at J, leaving 13 bases unmatched. Germline CDR1 is GTSNPN and CDR2 is SVGIG (reference sequence). The CDR3 DNA reads as TGTGCCTGGAGTGCCAGGACTAGCGGGAGACCATGGGGGACCGGGGAGCTGTTTTTT. Its protein product is CAWSARTSGRPWGTGELFF.

V and J are TRBV19 and TRBJ2-1, with unresolved D. Trimming shortened V by 2 bases and J by 3 bases, and 5 bases separated the two germline ends. Germline CDR1 is LNHDA and CDR2 is SQIVND (reference sequence). This CDR3 spans 13 amino acids. CDR3 nucleotides: TGTGCCAGTAGTATATCCAACTACAATGAGCAGTTCTTC. It yields the protein CASSISNYNEQFF.

Only one count was recorded for this clone. The chain carries TRBV5-6 and TRBJ2-2, with 14 bases lining up with TRBD2. The CDR3 loop spans 18 amino acids. Germline-derived CDR1 and CDR2 are SGHDT and YYEEEE. Germline trimming cut 3 bases from V and 7 bases from J; bases unmatched to any gene: 11. Here the CDR3 DNA reads TGTGCCAGCAGCTCGAGGGGGACGGGACTAGCGGGAGTCGGGGAGCTGTTTTTT. Translated: CASSSRGTGLAGVGELFF.

This clone was recorded only once. The rearrangement uses TRBV7-8 and TRBJ2-7, with D tentatively TRBD1 (6 bases). With 4 bases removed from V and 7 bases from J, the gap between germline ends came to 11 bases. The CDR3 sequence is 12 residues long. The germline CDR1 and CDR2 sequences are SGHVS and FQNEAQ. The CDR3 bases are TGTGCCAGCAGCTCTCGAGGACAGGAGCAGTACTTC. Amino acid sequence: CASSSRGQEQYF.

The V and J genes are TRBV5-6 and TRBJ2-7, with D perhaps matching TRBD2 (5 bases). Germline CDR1 SGHDT, CDR2 YYEEEE. CDR3 length equals 15 residues. The germline V and J ends were trimmed by 1 base and 3 bases, with 14 bases remaining between them. This CDR3 reads CASSLMGDGDYEQYF. The DNA for the CDR3 is TGTGCCAGCAGCTTGATGGGAGACGGGGACTACGAGCAGTACTTC.

This clone was found a few times. This rearrangement joins TRBV28 to TRBJ1-4, with a tentative D call TRBD1 (6 bases). The CDR3 sequence is 15 residues long. The germline CDR1 and CDR2 sequences are MDHEN and SYDVKM. Between the trimmed V and J ends, which lost 7 bases and 7 bases, there was a span of 19 bases. CDR3 in amino acids: CASTSRGAGGEKLFF. The CDR3 DNA sequence: TGTGCCAGCACCTCGCGGGGGGCGGGAGGTGAAAAACTGTTTTTT.

The V and J genes are TRBV6-1 and TRBJ2-7; 7 nucleotides match TRBD2. In germline, CDR1 is MNHNS, CDR2 SASEGT. The CDR3 is 14 amino acids. V shed 5 bases and J 5 bases; nucleotides not matched to a gene: 9. CDR3 residues: CASSTLGLSDEQYF. CDR3 sequence (DNA): TGTGCCAGCAGTACTTTGGGACTATCGGACGAGCAGTACTTC.

This clone has only a few counts. This rearrangement joins TRBV28 to TRBJ2-7, with TRBD1 matching over 10 bases. CDR1 and CDR2 (germline): MDHEN, SYDVKM. The V and J ends lost 4 bases and 6 bases, in that order; junction bases with no gene match: 12. The CDR3 is 16 residues long. The chain's CDR3 is CASSSPARTGGCEQYF. DNA of the CDR3: TGTGCCAGCAGTTCACCGGCGAGGACAGGGGGTTGCGAGCAGTACTTC. Complete variable domain (other parts from reference TRBV28 and TRBJ2-7): DVKVTQSSRYLVKRTGEKVFLECVQDMDHENMFWYRQDPGLGLRLIYFSYDVKMKEKGDIPEGYSVSREKKERFSLILESASTNQTSMYLCASSSPARTGGCEQYFGPGTRLTVT.

The chain carries TRBV28 and TRBJ2-1; 12 positions match TRBD2. Germline trimming cut 6 bases from V and 2 bases from J; bases unmatched to any gene: 2. Germline CDR1 reads MDHEN; CDR2 reads SYDVKM. This CDR3 comprises 15 residues. The CDR3 coding sequence is TGTGCCAGCAGAAGGACTAGCGGGGCCTACAATGAGCAGTTCTTC. Residues: CASRRTSGAYNEQFF.

The gene calls are TRBV7-2 and TRBJ2-1; 12 bases are a match to TRBD1. This CDR3 comprises 16 residues. Germline V CDR1 and CDR2: SGHTA, FQGNSA. J was trimmed by 7 bases and V by 4 bases; bases with no gene match: 8. CDR3 residues: CASSYPGQGARNEQFF. CDR3 sequence (DNA): TGTGCCAGCAGCTATCCGGGACAGGGGGCGCGGAATGAGCAGTTCTTC.

The rearrangement links TRBV29-1 to TRBJ1-5; D gene uncertain. The CDR3 has 14 residues. Trimming removed 5 bases from V and 4 bases from J, with 15 bases in between. From germline, CDR1 is SQVTM and CDR2 ANQGSEA. CDR3 DNA: TGCAGCGTTAGTGGAGGGTCAGGAAATCAGCCCCAGCATTTT. Its translation is CSVSGGSGNQPQHF.

The chain recombines TRBV9 with TRBJ2-5, with TRBD1 identical over 7 bases. V trimming: 0 bases; J trimming: 5 bases; junction bases outside the gene matches: 7. This CDR3 comprises 15 residues. Germline V gene data show CDR1 as SGDLS and CDR2 as YYNGEE. CDR3: CASSVVGTAGETQYF. CDR3 in DNA: TGTGCCAGCAGCGTAGTAGGGACAGCCGGGGAGACCCAGTACTTC.

The chain employs TRBV6-1 and TRBJ2-3; a weak D match, TRBD2 (6 bases). Germline loops: CDR1 MNHNS, CDR2 SASEGT. The V and J ends lost 8 bases and 0 bases respectively, with 12 bases between them. CDR3 length equals 14 residues. In DNA form, the CDR3 reads TGTGCCAGCCGAGGCGGGACTAGCACAGATACGCAGTATTTT. Amino acid sequence: CASRGGTSTDTQYF.

The chain recombines TRBV5-1 with TRBJ2-1; 9 bases match TRBD1. V was pared by 0 bases and J by 8 bases, with 6 bases of the junction left unmatched. Germline assignment: CDR1 SGHRS and CDR2 YFSETQ. This CDR3 region has 15 residues. CDR3 coding DNA: TGCGCCAGCAGCTTGGCCGGGACAGGGATCGATGAGCAGTTCTTC. It is translated as CASSLAGTGIDEQFF.

The gene calls are TRBV11-1 and TRBJ2-5; weak D call: TRBD1 (6 bases). This CDR3 comprises 14 residues. The germline V and J ends were trimmed by 5 bases and 2 bases, with 12 bases remaining between them. Germline V gene lookup returns CDR1 SGHAT and CDR2 FQDESV (reference sequence). CDR3 bases: TGTGCCAGCAGCCCCCAGGGGATACAAGAGACCCAGTACTTC. Its translation is CASSPQGIQETQYF.

This clone was seen more than once but under ten times. The chain employs TRBV9 and TRBJ1-1; D possibly corresponds to TRBD1 (5 bases). Germline V CDR1 and CDR2: SGDLS, YYNGEE. V lost 0 bases and J lost 3, with 9 bases in between. The CDR3 length is 14 residues. The CDR3 sequence is CASSVEGLDTEAFF. The DNA of the CDR3 is TGTGCCAGCAGCGTAGAGGGGCTCGACACTGAAGCTTTCTTT.

The V gene is TRBV30, the J gene TRBJ2-2; D perhaps matches TRBD2 (7 bases). CDR3 length equals 16 residues. Per the germline V gene, CDR1 is GTSNPN and CDR2 is SVGIG (reference sequence). Between the trimmed V and J ends, which lost 4 bases and 5 bases, there was a span of 20 bases. CDR3: CAWTYPGGGATGELFF. The CDR3 DNA sequence: TGTGCCTGGACCTACCCTGGAGGGGGGGCGACCGGGGAGCTGTTTTTT.

The rearrangement uses TRBV7-8 and TRBJ2-1; 7 nucleotides line up with TRBD2. Germline V lookup: CDR1 SGHVS, CDR2 FQNEAQ. The trim removed 6 bases at V and 1 base at J, leaving 9 bases unmatched. This CDR3 is built from 16 residues. The chain's CDR3 is CASRLAAGESYNEQFF. The CDR3 DNA sequence: TGTGCCAGCAGGTTGGCGGCGGGAGAGTCCTACAATGAGCAGTTCTTC.

The rearrangement links TRBV5-4 to TRBJ2-7, with TRBD1 matching 9 bases. The CDR3 length is 14 residues. Germline lookup yields CDR1 SGHNT and CDR2 YYREEE (reference sequence). V shed 2 bases, J shed 3 bases, and the junction held 3 bases outside the gene matches. The CDR3 protein is CASSFTTGGYEQYF. CDR3 DNA: TGTGCCAGCAGCTTCACGACAGGGGGCTACGAGCAGTACTTC.